Sequencing of this T cell receptor (beta chain) was carried out in a study of Graves' ophthalmopathy and Graves' hyperthyroidism. Study observations and caveats: In blood, most expanded thyroid clonotypes above 0.001 frequency were also detected.

As concerns this clonotype: Its antigen is not identified.

CDR3 regions of TCR beta were amplified from RNA transcripts. A first-round RT-PCR used HTBI primers, followed by a second-round multiplex PCR. TCRdb re-called the multiplex PCR reads with MiXCR, one entry per CDR3 protein. The repertoire holds 680,000 or so distinct CDR3 sequences, about a fifth seen once, with roughly 7.4% in the top ten. This CDR3 contains 13 residues. V was clipped by 8 bases and J by 4 bases; unmatched bases: 6. Germline V gene sequence: CDR1 MNHEY, CDR2 SMNVEV (reference sequence). The diagnosis was founded upon clinical symptoms, serum thyroxine, TRAb, thyroid ultrasound and orbital computed tomography.

The sample consisted of peripheral blood. The sequence was obtained from a woman aged 18-29 years with stable Graves' hyperthyroidism. Some clones in this sample may be carry-over from other donors' samples. The rearrangement uses TRBV27 and TRBJ2-5; the match to TRBD2 covers 8 bases. CDR3 bases: TGTGCCAGCGCCCGGGGGGGCATAGAGACCCAGTACTTC. Translation: CASARGGIETQYF.